These 17 T cell receptor beta chains share one sample of origin, sequenced in a study of T cells in tumors after PD-1 blockade. Repertoires were generated with immunoSEQ multiplex PCR, while TCRdb's copy carries only in-frame clones and drops some. Seen here are fewer than 25,000 clones, over 80% observed once, and the top ten hold more than 10%. This specimen was PBMCs, taken after anti-PD-1 treatment. The receptors here all came from a human donor with basal cell carcinoma.

J is TRBJ1-5 and V is TRBV2; D is unresolved. Germline assignment: CDR1 SNHLY and CDR2 FYNNEI. CDR3 length: 12 amino acids. V gave up 4 bases and J gave up 9 bases, with 10 bases separating them. The CDR3 here is CASSGEGGPQHF. CDR3 nucleotide sequence: TGTGCCAGCAGTGGAGAAGGAGGGCCCCAGCATTTT.

This clone appeared a few times. J is TRBJ1-1 and V is TRBV30, with D uncertain. The CDR3 spans 13 residues. CDR1 is GTSNPN, CDR2 SVGIG, per germline (reference sequence). Trimming took off 4 bases at V and 1 base at J, with 10 bases between the two ends. The CDR3 bases are TGTGCCTGGACCCCGTATAAGAACACTGAAGCTTTCTTT. Its protein product is CAWTPYKNTEAFF.

For the CDR3, the DNA is TGTGCCAGCAGCGTAGCACCAAGTAAGAATGCGCAGTATTTT. Protein sequence: CASSVAPSKNAQYF. The chain uses TRBV9 and TRBJ2-3; D unresolved. V lost 0 bases and J 10 bases, leaving 15 bases between the germline ends. Germline V gene data show CDR1 as SGDLS and CDR2 as YYNGEE. CDR3 size: 14 residues.

This sequence joins TRBV30 and TRBJ1-1, with TRBD1 matching over 7 bases. J gave up 8 bases and V 3 bases, and 9 bases lay outside the gene matches. Looked up from germline, CDR1 is GTSNPN and CDR2 is SVGIG (reference sequence). The CDR3 spans 13 residues. The CDR3 DNA reads TGTGCCTGGAGCGATGGGACAGCGGGGGAAGCTTTCTTT. Translation: CAWSDGTAGEAFF.

This chain uses TRBV19 with TRBJ1-5, with 10 positions matching TRBD1. Germline CDR1 reads LNHDA; CDR2 reads SQIVND (reference sequence). Trimming removed 0 bases from V and 5 bases from J; junction bases left unmatched: 1. The CDR3 covers 15 residues. CDR3 in amino acids: CASSIDGTGDQPQHF. CDR3 bases: TGTGCCAGTAGTATAGACGGGACAGGGGATCAGCCCCAGCATTTT.

Written as DNA, the CDR3 is TGCGCCAGCAGCCAAGAGTACCAGACATCTTGGTACGAGCAGTACTTC. The encoded protein is CASSQEYQTSWYEQYF. The J gene is TRBJ2-7, the V gene TRBV4-1; D remains ambiguous. V was trimmed by 0 bases and J by 4 bases, leaving 16 bases between them. Germline V gives CDR1 MGHRA, CDR2 YSYEKL. CDR3 length: 16 residues.

The chain joins TRBV2 to TRBJ2-5; 7 positions match TRBD1. The junction had 1 base not matched to a gene; V was cut back by 5 bases and J by 1 base. The CDR3 is 13 amino acids. Germline V gene data show CDR1 as SNHLY and CDR2 as FYNNEI. This chain's CDR3 is CASSYRGQETQYF. CDR3 sequence (DNA): TGTGCCAGCAGTTACAGGGGCCAAGAGACCCAGTACTTC.

The chain is built from TRBV7-2 and TRBJ1-2; D call uncertain. Trimming took 1 base from V and 8 from J, leaving 11 bases between them. Germline V gene data show CDR1 as SGHTA and CDR2 as FQGNSA. The CDR3 loop spans 13 amino acids. The CDR3 sequence: CASSLDPAGGYTF. The CDR3, as DNA: TGTGCCAGCAGCTTAGACCCCGCTGGGGGCTACACCTTC.

V usage is TRBV4-1 and J usage is TRBJ1-4; possible D gene TRBD1, 6 bases. Trimming shortened V by 1 base and J by 8 bases, and 8 bases separated the two germline ends. The germline V gene has CDR1 MGHRA and CDR2 YSYEKL. The CDR3 extends over 13 amino acids. The CDR3 DNA sequence: TGCGCCAGCAGCCAAGTTCAGGGGGAAAAACTGTTTTTT. Its protein product is CASSQVQGEKLFF.

The gene calls are TRBV27 and TRBJ2-2; D remains unclear. The length of the CDR3 is 14 residues. V was shortened by 3 bases and J by 7 bases, with 12 bases between the two germline ends. CDR1 is MNHEY and CDR2 is SMNVEV in the germline V gene (reference sequence). In DNA form, the CDR3 reads TGTGCCAGCAGTTTCCAGATTGGTGGCGGGGAGCTGTTTTTT. Translation gives CASSFQIGGGELFF.

The genes are TRBV6-6 and TRBJ2-2; D may be TRBD2 (5 bases). The germline V and J ends were trimmed by 5 bases and 1 base, with 14 bases remaining between them. The CDR3 contains 16 residues. Germline V lookup: CDR1 MNHNY, CDR2 SVGAGI (reference sequence). The CDR3 DNA reads as TGTGCCAGCAGTCGCCTAGCAGGCCGGAACACCGGGGAGCTGTTTTTT. This codes for CASSRLAGRNTGELFF.

V usage is TRBV12-3 or TRBV12-4 and J usage is TRBJ2-1; D call uncertain. The CDR3 is 11 residues long. V lost 6 bases and J lost 8, with 8 bases in between. CDR3 bases: TGTGCCAGCAGCTTCCATCATGAGCAGTTCTTC. It is translated as CASSFHHEQFF.

This chain connects TRBV3-1 (or the pseudogene TRBV3-2) to TRBJ1-3; D unresolved. With 0 bases removed from V and 0 bases from J, the gap between germline ends came to 9 bases. Looked up from germline, CDR1 is LGHDT and CDR2 is YNNKEL (reference sequence). This CDR3 has 16 residues. The DNA of the CDR3 is TGTGCCAGCAGCCAAGAACACCGAAACTCTGGAAACACCATATATTTT. It codes for CASSQEHRNSGNTIYF.

The chain combines TRBV19 with TRBJ1-5, with TRBD1 matching 7 bases. The CDR3 has 15 residues. V gave up 1 base and J gave up 6 bases; unmatched junction bases: 6. Germline CDR1 LNHDA, CDR2 SQIVND (reference sequence). CDR3 residues: CASSIGQGSGQPQHF. In DNA, the CDR3 is TGTGCCAGTAGTATAGGACAGGGATCCGGTCAGCCCCAGCATTTT.

In its sample, this clone ranks as medium-sized. The same CDR3 also results from other DNA sequences found in this sample. The chain uses TRBV11-3 and TRBJ1-1; D is uncertain. The CDR3 is 14 amino acids. Germline CDR1 reads SGHNT; CDR2 reads YENEEA. The V gene lost 1 base and the J gene lost 1 base, with 7 bases spanning the gap. The CDR3 loop reads CASSLGGPNTEAFF. Here the CDR3 DNA reads TGTGCCAGCAGCTTAGGGGGTCCGAACACTGAAGCTTTCTTT.

This rearrangement joins TRBV6-6 to TRBJ2-7; D perhaps matches TRBD1 (5 bases). V lost 2 bases and J 3 bases, leaving 11 bases between the germline ends. Germline loops: CDR1 MNHNY, CDR2 SVGAGI (reference sequence). CDR3 length equals 14 residues. The CDR3 spells CASSYGAPGYEQYF. In DNA, the CDR3 is TGTGCCAGCAGTTACGGGGCACCCGGCTACGAGCAGTACTTC.

J is TRBJ1-2 and V is TRBV6-5; 9 bases match TRBD1. The CDR3 contains 14 residues. Germline trimming cut 7 bases from V and 1 base from J; bases unmatched to any gene: 4. Germline V gene lookup returns CDR1 MNHEY and CDR2 SVGAGI. CDR3 loop: CASKRGQGNYGYTF. DNA for the CDR3: TGTGCCAGCAAAAGGGGACAGGGTAACTATGGCTACACCTTC.